The 3 T cell receptor beta chains presented below share a single source sample, sequenced in a study of T-cell reconstitution after alpha-beta-depleted transplantation in children. For TCRbeta, the library was prepared with unique molecular identifiers. MiXCR, applied by TCRdb to the PCR reads, yields one record per CDR3 protein. The data contain approximately 340,000 distinct CDR3 sequences, 10% of them singletons. This material consisted of PBMCs from the stem cell graft donor, taken from the stem cell graft. The source is a human donor who donated a stem cell graft to a child with acute lymphoblastic leukemia.

V usage is TRBV5-1 and J usage is TRBJ2-5, with 10 positions matching TRBD1. Germline trimming cut 4 bases from V and 2 bases from J; bases unmatched to any gene: 2. CDR1 is SGHRS and CDR2 is YFSETQ in the germline V gene. The CDR3 has 14 residues. CDR3 bases: TGCGCCAGCAGCGGGGACAGGGGTCAAGAGACCCAGTACTTC. This encodes CASSGDRGQETQYF.

This sequence joins TRBV19 and TRBJ1-1; no reliable D call. CDR3 length: 14 amino acids. Germline CDR1 reads LNHDA; CDR2 reads SQIVND (reference sequence). Trimming left V 5 bases short and J 1 base short, with 11 bases between. The CDR3 DNA is TGTGCCAGTAGTTGGGCGGACGGGAACACTGAAGCTTTCTTT. The encoded protein is CASSWADGNTEAFF.

This rearrangement joins TRBV28 to TRBJ2-1; 10 nucleotides match TRBD2. CDR1 and CDR2 (germline): MDHEN, SYDVKM. The CDR3 extends over 17 amino acids. V trimming: 6 bases; J trimming: 5 bases; junction bases outside the gene matches: 13. This CDR3 is CASSQTSGWAGDNEQFF. For the CDR3, the DNA is TGTGCCAGCAGCCAGACTAGCGGGTGGGCAGGGGACAATGAGCAGTTCTTC.